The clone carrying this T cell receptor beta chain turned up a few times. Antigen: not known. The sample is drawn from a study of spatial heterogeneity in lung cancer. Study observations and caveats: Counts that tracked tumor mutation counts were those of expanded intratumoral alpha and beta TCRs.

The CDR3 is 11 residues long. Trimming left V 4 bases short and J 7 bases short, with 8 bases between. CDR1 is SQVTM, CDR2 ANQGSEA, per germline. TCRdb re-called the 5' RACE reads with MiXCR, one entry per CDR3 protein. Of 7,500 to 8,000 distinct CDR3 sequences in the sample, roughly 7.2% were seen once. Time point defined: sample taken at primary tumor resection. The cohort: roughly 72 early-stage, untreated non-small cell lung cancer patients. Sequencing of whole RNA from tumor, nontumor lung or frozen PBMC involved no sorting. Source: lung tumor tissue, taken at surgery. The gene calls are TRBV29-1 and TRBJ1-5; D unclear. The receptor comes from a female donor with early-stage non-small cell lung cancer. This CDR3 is CSVAGPQPQHF. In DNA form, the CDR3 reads TGCAGCGTTGCCGGGCCACAGCCCCAGCATTTT.